This note documents a single TCR beta chain sequence. The antigen is undetermined. This sample stems from a study of T cells in localized non-small cell lung cancer. Study-wide points: A raised T cell density in blood coincided with lengthier overall survival. Heterogeneity remains possible, as sequencing covered one tumor region only.

Produced via immunoSEQ multiplex PCR; TCRdb's table is partial and in-frame only. The data hold tens of thousands of clones, with approximately 90% observed a single time. This CDR3 has 18 amino acids. The J segment lost 1 base and the V segment lost 5 bases, leaving 10 bases of the junction unmatched. CDR1 and CDR2 from the germline V gene are SEHNR and FQNEAQ (reference sequence). The clonotype was recovered from a woman aged 40 to 75 with stage I squamous cell lung carcinoma. Sequencing was performed on peripheral blood, taken before any cancer treatment. The chain couples TRBV7-9 to TRBJ2-6, with 8 bases lining up with TRBD1. In DNA form, the CDR3 reads TGTGCCAGCAGCCCCCGACAGGGGTTCAGGTCTGGGGCCAACGTCCTGACTTTC. Amino acids: CASSPRQGFRSGANVLTF.